These T cell receptor beta chains were read from a single sample in a study of blood T cell repertoires in COVID-19. The method was immunoSEQ multiplex PCR; TCRdb's version includes in-frame clones alone and lacks a portion of them. The data show hundreds of thousands of clones, roughly nine tenths seen once. The sample consisted of peripheral blood. Every receptor here comes from a man between 60 and 75 years old with COVID-19, enrolled during active disease. Each CDR3 is given with its conserved first and last residue. D genes are given only for firm matches. Clone size, where shown, is once, few, many, or a class for clones that have expanded.

CASSQAGVQSYEQYF	TGTGCCAGCTCCCAAGCGGGGGTTCAGTCCTACGAGCAGTACTTC	TRBD2	TRBJ2-7	NA	TRBV18
CASSLGGGGNYGYTF	TGTGCCAGCAGCTTAGGGGGTGGAGGGAACTATGGCTACACCTTC	NA	TRBJ1-2	NA	TRBV7-2
CASNPRGGRPNF	TGTGCCAGCAACCCCCGGGGGGGGCGGCCCAATTTT	NA	TRBJ1-3	NA	TRBV28
CASRMDKPGYTF	TGTGCCAGCAGGATGGACAAGCCTGGCTACACCTTC	NA	TRBJ1-2	NA	TRBV2
CASSFGQANTGELFF	TGCGCCAGCAGCTTTGGACAGGCGAACACCGGGGAGCTGTTTTTT	TRBD1	TRBJ2-2	NA	TRBV5-1
CASTRQDRANYGYTF	TGTGCCAGTACTCGGCAGGACAGGGCTAACTATGGCTACACCTTC	TRBD1	TRBJ1-2	NA	TRBV19
CASRPPGGINYGYTF	TGTGCCAGCAGGCCTCCTGGGGGGATTAACTATGGCTACACCTTC	NA	TRBJ1-2	once	TRBV7-3
CASSQGTSGRLEQYF	TGTGCCAGCAGCCAAGGGACTAGCGGGAGACTAGAGCAGTACTTC	TRBD2	TRBJ2-7	NA	TRBV3-1/TRBV3-2
CATSYTGELFF	TGTGCCACCTCCTACACCGGGGAGCTGTTTTTT	NA	TRBJ2-2	NA	TRBV3-1/TRBV3-2
CATSGAAGTGGADEQYF	TGTGCCACCAGTGGGGCGGCCGGGACAGGGGGCGCAGACGAGCAGTACTTC	TRBD1	TRBJ2-7	NA	TRBV24-1
CASSLKGDRRGQPQHF	TGTGCCAGCAGCTTAAAAGGGGACAGGAGGGGTCAGCCCCAGCATTTT	TRBD1	TRBJ1-5	few	TRBV11-2
CASSYGTSGSTKTEQFF	TGTGCCAGCAGCTATGGGACTAGCGGGAGCACCAAAACTGAGCAGTTCTTC	TRBD2	TRBJ2-1	NA	TRBV6-2/TRBV6-3
CASSQVSEAFF	TGTGCCAGCAGCCAAGTATCCGAAGCTTTCTTT	NA	TRBJ1-1	NA	TRBV3-1/TRBV3-2
CASSDPGLAGRSTDTQYF	TGTGCCAGCAGCGATCCGGGACTAGCGGGACGTAGCACAGATACGCAGTATTTT	TRBD2	TRBJ2-3	NA	TRBV7-2
CASSAGTGIYGYTF	TGTGCCAGCAGCGCCGGGACAGGGATCTATGGCTACACCTTC	TRBD1	TRBJ1-2	NA	TRBV28
CASSPGQGPYEQYF	TGTGCCAGCAGTCCCGGACAGGGCCCCTACGAGCAGTACTTC	TRBD1	TRBJ2-7	few	TRBV28
CASSQGLQTGELFF	TGTGCCAGCAGCCAGGGACTTCAAACCGGGGAGCTGTTTTTT	NA	TRBJ2-2	NA	TRBV3-1/TRBV3-2
CASSQDFGTVETQYF	TGTGCCAGCAGCCAAGATTTTGGGACAGTGGAGACCCAGTACTTC	TRBD1	TRBJ2-5	NA	TRBV3-1/TRBV3-2
CAWSKDRGPRTGELFF	TGTGCCTGGAGTAAAGACAGGGGTCCGCGGACCGGGGAGCTGTTTTTT	TRBD1	TRBJ2-2	NA	TRBV30
CASSSRTGSGNTIYF	TGTGCCAGCAGCTCTCGGACAGGCTCTGGAAACACCATATATTTT	TRBD1	TRBJ1-3	NA	TRBV9
CASSAGQRFNEQFF	TGTGCCAGCAGTGCGGGACAGAGATTCAATGAGCAGTTCTTC	TRBD1	TRBJ2-1	NA	TRBV25-1
CAWSPRGGRTEAFF	TGTGCCTGGAGTCCTCGGGGGGGGAGGACTGAAGCTTTCTTT	NA	TRBJ1-1	NA	TRBV30
CAISGTSGSQETQYF	TGTGCCATCAGTGGGACTAGCGGGAGCCAAGAGACCCAGTACTTC	TRBD2	TRBJ2-5	NA	TRBV10-3
CASSAGGAQEYGYTF	TGTGCCAGCAGCGCCGGGGGGGCGCAGGAATATGGCTACACCTTC	NA	TRBJ1-2	once	TRBV5-4
CASSQWTGPSYEQYF	TGTGCCAGCAGCCAATGGACAGGGCCTTCATACGAGCAGTACTTC	TRBD1	TRBJ2-7	NA	TRBV3-1/TRBV3-2
CASSLGTSGAEQYF	TGTGCCAGCAGCCTCGGGACTAGCGGGGCGGAGCAGTACTTC	TRBD2	TRBJ2-7	NA	TRBV27
CASTPYRVWSNQPQHF	TGTGCCAGCACCCCTTACAGGGTTTGGAGCAATCAGCCCCAGCATTTT	NA	TRBJ1-5	NA	TRBV27
CASSSGLTTDTQYF	TGTGCCAGCAGCTCGGGACTTACCACAGATACGCAGTATTTT	NA	TRBJ2-3	NA	TRBV7-3
CASGVTDSTNSPLHF	TGTGCTAGTGGCGTTACGGACAGTACCAATTCACCCCTCCACTTT	NA	TRBJ1-6	NA	TRBV12-5
CASRSRGSANTEAFF	TGTGCCAGCAGGAGTCGAGGCAGCGCGAACACTGAAGCTTTCTTT	NA	TRBJ1-1	NA	TRBV5-4
CASSYEVRTRQGAPYEQYF	TGTGCCAGCAGTTACGAAGTCCGTACTCGACAGGGGGCCCCCTACGAGCAGTACTTC	TRBD1	TRBJ2-7	NA	TRBV6-9
CASSAGGTGVEQYF	TGCGCCAGCAGCGCGGGGGGGACAGGGGTCGAGCAGTACTTC	NA	TRBJ2-7	NA	TRBV5-1